The T cell receptor beta chain described here comes from a study of cytomegalovirus exposure and HLA in healthy donors (dated by TCRdb to the late 2010s). About the investigation overall: A later analysis indicated that the roughly 130 validation repertoires were generated on the platform also employed for the roughly 720 repertoires of the first cohort. In addition to the first cohort of roughly 670 subjects, a separate validation cohort of 130 or so different subjects was used. High-throughput TCR immunosequencing, statistical association of individual TCRs with disease status, and machine learning were combined to predict cytomegalovirus infection status. The aim of the study was to test whether cataloging public T cell receptors could identify signatures of past pathogen exposure. Summary of the overall study and its limitations: A later analysis found that TCRs clustered in the first cohort also tended to co-occur in the 120 validation repertoires, with approximately 95% of cluster scores above 0. A later analysis lacked HLA typing for the validation cohort, so it scored co-occurrence in that cohort across all 110 or so repertoires. In vitro tests confirmed that three of the cytomegalovirus-associated TCR beta chains recognize cytomegalovirus antigens. The study gave a list of about 150 TCR beta chains associated with cytomegalovirus. While some public TCRs were present in many individuals, most TCR sequences turned up only very rarely across donors. According to the authors, the approach could potentially be generalized to other disease states and immunological phenotypes. Cytomegalovirus status was reported to be diagnosed by the classifier with high specificity and sensitivity in both the original and validation cohorts.

Library preparation used the immunoSEQ multiplex PCR assay. Regarding the original processing steps: To diagnose cytomegalovirus status from the catalog of TCR beta chain sequences, a statistical classification framework was built. TCRdb took this table from immuneACCESS and kept in-frame rearrangements with V and J called. Such tables lack part of the clones; where checked against another copy, unresolved V genes explain under half of the gap, and the rest is unexplained. The V and J calls and clone size are taken from that table; D and trimming were inferred from the DNA. In all, the sample holds about 330,000 clones, and approximately 86% of those were seen once. The ten largest clones take up roughly 1.2% of the sample. This clone was counted between two and nine times. Its antigen is unknown. No qualities accompany the bases; no much larger clone lies one base away. The germline V end is reduced by 0 bases and the J end by 12 bases; junction bases left unmatched: 10. From the germline V gene (reference sequence), CDR1 is MNHNY and CDR2 is SVGAGI. The CDR3 sequence holds 15 residues, the cysteine and phenylalanine included. Only CDR3 DNA remains: 45 bases, in frame from the first base.

The donors were included in the validation cohort of over a hundred subjects, a group kept apart from the roughly 700-subject first cohort. This TCR derives from a woman aged 30 to 39 in good health and CMV-seropositive. The chain was built from TRBV6-6 and TRBJ1-2, with 10 bases matching TRBD1. The sample was PBMCs. The CDR3 corresponds to CASSYSPTGGDFDTF. The DNA is TGTGCCAGCAGTTACTCGCCGACAGGGGGCGATTTCGACACCTTC.